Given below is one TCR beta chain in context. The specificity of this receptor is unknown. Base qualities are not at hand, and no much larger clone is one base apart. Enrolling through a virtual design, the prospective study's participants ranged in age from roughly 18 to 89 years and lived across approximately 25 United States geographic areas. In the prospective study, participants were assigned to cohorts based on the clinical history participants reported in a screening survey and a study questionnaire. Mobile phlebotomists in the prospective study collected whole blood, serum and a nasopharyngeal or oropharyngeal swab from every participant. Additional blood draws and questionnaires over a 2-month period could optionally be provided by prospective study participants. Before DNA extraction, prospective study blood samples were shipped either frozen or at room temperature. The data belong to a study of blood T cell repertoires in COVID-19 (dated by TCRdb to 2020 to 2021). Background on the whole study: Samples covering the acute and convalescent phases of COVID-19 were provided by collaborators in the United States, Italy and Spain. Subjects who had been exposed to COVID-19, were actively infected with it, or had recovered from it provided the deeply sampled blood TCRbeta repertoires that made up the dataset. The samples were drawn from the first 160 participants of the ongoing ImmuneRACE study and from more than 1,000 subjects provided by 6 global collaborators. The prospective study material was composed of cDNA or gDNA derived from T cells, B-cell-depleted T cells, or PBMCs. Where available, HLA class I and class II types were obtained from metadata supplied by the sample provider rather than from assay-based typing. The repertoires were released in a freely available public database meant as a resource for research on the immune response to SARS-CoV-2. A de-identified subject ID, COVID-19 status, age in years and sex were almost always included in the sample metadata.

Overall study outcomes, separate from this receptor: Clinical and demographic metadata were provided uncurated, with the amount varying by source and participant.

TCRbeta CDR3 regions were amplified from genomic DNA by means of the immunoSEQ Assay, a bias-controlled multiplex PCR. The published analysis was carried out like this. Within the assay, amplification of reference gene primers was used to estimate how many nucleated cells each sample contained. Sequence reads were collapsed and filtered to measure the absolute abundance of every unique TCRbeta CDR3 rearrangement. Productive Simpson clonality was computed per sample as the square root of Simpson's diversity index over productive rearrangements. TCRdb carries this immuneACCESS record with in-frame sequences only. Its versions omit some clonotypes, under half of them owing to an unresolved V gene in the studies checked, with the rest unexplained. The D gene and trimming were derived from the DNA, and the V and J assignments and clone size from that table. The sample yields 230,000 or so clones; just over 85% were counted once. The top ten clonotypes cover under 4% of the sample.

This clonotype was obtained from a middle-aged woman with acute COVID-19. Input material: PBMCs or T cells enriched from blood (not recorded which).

The nucleotide sequence reads TGTGCCAGCAGCCTATATTCGGACAGGGGAGGGGAGACCCAGTACTTC. Translated, this is CASSLYSDRGGETQYF. Recombination joined TRBV2 with TRBJ2-5; 9 bases in the junction line up with TRBD1. The germline V gene specifies SNHLY as CDR1 and FYNNEI as CDR2. The CDR3 spans 16 residues, from the cysteine through the phenylalanine. CDR3 DNA is the only sequence kept; it has 48 bases, read in frame from the first base. V and J are trimmed by 6 bases and 5 bases, and the gene matches miss 13 bases of the junction.